This T cell receptor (beta chain) was captured in a study of blood T cell repertoires in COVID-19. Study background: COVID-19 samples collected from the United States, Italy and Spain covered acute and convalescent phases. T cells, B-cell-depleted T cells, or PBMCs supplied cDNA or gDNA.

The CDR3 runs to 13 residues. The trim removed 2 bases at V and 4 bases at J, leaving 4 bases unmatched. Germline loops: CDR1 GTSNPN, CDR2 SVGIG (reference sequence). As originally analysed: Amplified reference gene primers provided the basis for estimating nucleated cell counts. The repertoire was sequenced with immunoSEQ multiplex PCR; TCRdb's copy has only in-frame clones and lacks some. The DNA gave D and trimming, while V, J and clone size come from that table. The data show about 63,000 clones, less than 80% seen once. Sample: peripheral blood. The chain joins TRBV30 to TRBJ1-2; TRBD1 matches at 7 bases. The sequence was collected from a human donor in a cohort sampled during active COVID-19. CDR3 DNA: TGTGCCTGGAGTATCGGGACAGCCTATGGCTACACCTTC. This codes for CAWSIGTAYGYTF. Full variable domain (rest looked up from reference TRBV30 and TRBJ1-2): SQTIHQWPATLVQPVGSPLSLECTVEGTSNPNLYWYRQAAGRGLQLLFYSVGIGQISSEVPQNLSASRPQDRQFILSSKKLLLSDSGFYLCAWSIGTAYGYTFGSGTRLTVV.